What follows are 30 T cell receptor beta chains derived from one specimen sequenced in a study of blood T cell repertoires in COVID-19. TCRdb's table, derived via immunoSEQ multiplex PCR, lists solely in-frame clones and lacks some. The sample lists over 75,000 clones; 91% were seen once. The sample consisted of peripheral blood. All receptors derive from a human donor with active COVID-19. The donor label of this sample is uncertain.

The chain is built from TRBV6-6 and TRBJ1-5; 9 bases line up with TRBD1. Unmatched junction bases numbered 4, after V lost 4 bases and J lost 3 bases. The CDR3 consists of 15 residues. Germline lookup yields CDR1 MNHNY and CDR2 SVGAGI (reference sequence). CDR3 sequence: CASSSGTGYNQPQHF. The CDR3 nucleotides are TGTGCCAGCAGTTCTGGGACAGGGTACAATCAGCCCCAGCATTTT.

This chain links TRBV27 with TRBJ1-5; a weak D match, TRBD1 (6 bases). Germline V gives CDR1 MNHEY, CDR2 SMNVEV (reference sequence). This CDR3 spans 14 amino acids. The V end was cut by 3 bases, the J end by 7 bases, with 13 bases between. CDR3 sequence: CASSFGAGEQPQHF. CDR3 sequence (DNA): TGTGCCAGCAGTTTTGGGGCAGGGGAACAGCCCCAGCATTTT.

This chain uses TRBV10-3 with TRBJ2-1; D perhaps matches TRBD2 (5 bases). V was trimmed by 7 bases and J by 2 bases, leaving 15 bases between them. Germline-derived CDR1 and CDR2 are ENHRY and SYGVKD. CDR3 length: 15 amino acids. The CDR3 is CAITASGETYNEQFF. For the CDR3, the DNA is TGTGCCATCACAGCGAGCGGCGAAACCTACAATGAGCAGTTCTTC.

J is TRBJ2-5 and V is TRBV5-1; D is perhaps TRBD1 (6 bases). V lost 2 bases and J 4 bases, leaving 12 bases between the germline ends. The CDR3 has 14 residues. Germline-derived CDR1 and CDR2 are SGHRS and YFSETQ. This chain's CDR3 is CASSLEGHRETQYF. The CDR3 nucleotides are TGCGCCAGCAGCTTAGAGGGACATCGAGAGACCCAGTACTTC. The whole variable domain, remainder taken from reference TRBV5-1 and TRBJ2-5, is KAGVTQTPRYLIKTRGQQVTLSCSPISGHRSVSWYQQTPGQGLQFLFEYFSETQRNKGNFPGRFSGRQFSNSRSEMNVSTLELGDSALYLCASSLEGHRETQYFGPGTRLLVL.

The chain uses TRBV6-6 and TRBJ2-1, with 16 bases matching TRBD2. Germline-derived CDR1 and CDR2 are MNHNY and SVGAGI (reference sequence). CDR3 length: 16 amino acids. V was pared by 5 bases and J by 9 bases, with 7 bases of the junction left unmatched. This chain's CDR3 is CASSPPGLAGGVEQFF. In DNA, the CDR3 is TGTGCCAGCAGTCCCCCGGGACTAGCGGGGGGGGTTGAGCAGTTCTTC.

This CDR3 reads CASMSGFDTEAFF. For the CDR3, the DNA is TGTGCCTCAATGTCGGGTTTCGACACTGAAGCTTTCTTT. The chain carries TRBV10-3 and TRBJ1-1; D ambiguous. The V gene lost 11 bases and the J gene lost 3 bases, with 16 bases spanning the gap. Germline-derived CDR1 and CDR2 are ENHRY and SYGVKD. There are 13 residues in the CDR3.

This CDR3 is CASRTTGVVNEKLFF. CDR3 nucleotides: TGTGCCAGCAGGACCACAGGGGTGGTTAATGAAAAACTGTTTTTT. The J gene is TRBJ1-4, the V gene TRBV6-5; 7 bases line up with TRBD1. CDR1 and CDR2 (germline): MNHEY, SVGAGI. With V trimmed by 6 bases and J by 4 bases, 8 bases remained unmatched. The CDR3 extends over 15 amino acids.

This clone has a handful of counts. This chain links TRBV10-3 with TRBJ1-2; the D gene is possibly TRBD1 (5 bases). Between the trimmed V and J ends, which lost 1 base and 12 bases, there was a span of 18 bases. Germline-derived CDR1 and CDR2 are ENHRY and SYGVKD. The CDR3 covers 14 residues. For the CDR3, the DNA is TGTGCCATCAGTGAGTTTCCCGCGGGACGGGCGGACACCTTC. Protein: CAISEFPAGRADTF.

The rearrangement joins TRBV7-2 to TRBJ2-5; 9 bases match TRBD2. Unmatched junction bases numbered 0, after V lost 3 bases and J lost 4 bases. The germline CDR1 and CDR2 sequences are SGHTA and FQGNSA. This CDR3 region has 13 residues. CDR3 sequence: CASSFSGGETQYF. CDR3 bases: TGTGCCAGCAGCTTTAGCGGGGGAGAGACCCAGTACTTC.

J is TRBJ2-1 and V is TRBV19, with TRBD2 identical over 10 bases. The V gene's germline CDR1 is LNHDA and CDR2 SQIVND (reference sequence). V was pared by 7 bases and J by 0 bases, with 12 bases of the junction left unmatched. This CDR3 spans 18 amino acids. The CDR3 here is CASTPGSGGAFSYNEQFF. CDR3 in DNA: TGTGCCAGTACCCCGGGGAGCGGGGGGGCCTTCTCCTACAATGAGCAGTTCTTC. Full variable domain (missing parts from reference TRBV19 and TRBJ2-1): DGGITQSPKYLFRKEGQNVTLSCEQNLNHDAMYWYRQDPGQGLRLIYYSQIVNDFQKGDIAEGYSVSREKKESFPLTVTSAQKNPTAFYLCASTPGSGGAFSYNEQFFGPGTRLTVL.

This chain joins TRBV7-2 and TRBJ2-2, with 13 bases lining up with TRBD2. Germline V gene lookup returns CDR1 SGHTA and CDR2 FQGNSA. There are 17 residues in the CDR3. Trimming removed 5 bases from V and 3 bases from J; junction bases left unmatched: 6. The CDR3 reads CASSLTSGGADTGELFF. In DNA, the CDR3 is TGTGCCAGCAGCCTTACTAGCGGGGGGGCGGACACCGGGGAGCTGTTTTTT.

The genes are TRBV6-1 and TRBJ2-3; TRBD1 is a possible D gene (6 bases). Trimming pared 4 bases from V and 3 bases from J, leaving 14 bases between. This CDR3 has 15 residues. CDR1 MNHNS and CDR2 SASEGT come from the germline V gene. The CDR3 protein is CASSGAGAITDTQYF. CDR3 DNA: TGTGCCAGCAGTGGAGCAGGGGCCATTACAGATACGCAGTATTTT.

The chain recombines TRBV13 with TRBJ2-7, with D possibly matching TRBD1 (6 bases). This CDR3 comprises 14 residues. Trimming removed 5 bases at V and 3 bases at J, with 14 bases between. The germline CDR1 and CDR2 sequences are PRHDT and FYEKMQ (reference sequence). As DNA, the CDR3 is TGTGCCAGCAGCAGAGGGACACAGATCTACGAGCAGTACTTC. As protein: CASSRGTQIYEQYF.

The rearrangement links TRBV11-3 to TRBJ2-1; D might be TRBD2 (7 bases). This CDR3 region has 14 residues. Germline V gene lookup returns CDR1 SGHNT and CDR2 YENEEA. V was shortened by 3 bases and J by 4 bases, with 10 bases between the two germline ends. CDR3 sequence (DNA): TGTGCCAGCAGCTTGAGGGGGGGGTACAATGAGCAGTTCTTC. Translating it yields CASSLRGGYNEQFF. The full variable domain, in which reference TRBV11-3 and TRBJ2-1 provide the parts outside the CDR3, is EAGVVQSPRYKIIEKKQPVAFWCNPISGHNTLYWYLQNLGQGPELLIRYENEEAVDDSQLPKDRFSAERLKGVDSTLKIQPAELGDSAVYLCASSLRGGYNEQFFGPGTRLTVL.

This chain connects TRBV5-1 to TRBJ2-3, with 9 positions matching TRBD1. Trimming removed 7 bases from V and 3 bases from J; junction bases left unmatched: 12. Germline CDR1 and CDR2: SGHRS and YFSETQ. The CDR3 runs to 16 residues. CDR3 nucleotides: TGCGCCAGCGGGGACAGGGAAGGAAGTTGGACAGATACGCAGTATTTT. Amino acid sequence: CASGDREGSWTDTQYF.

The chain recombines TRBV10-3 with TRBJ1-4, with unresolved D. V dropped 0 bases and J dropped 7 bases, with 15 bases sitting between them. CDR3 length equals 16 residues. Germline V gene lookup returns CDR1 ENHRY and CDR2 SYGVKD. The CDR3 DNA follows: TGTGCCATCAGTGAGTCACGGACGGGAACATTTGAAAAACTGTTTTTT. Translating gives CAISESRTGTFEKLFF.

With respect to this clone: The junction departs from the called germline gene at one end, perhaps through a read error. The gene calls are TRBV6-5 and TRBJ2-1, with TRBD2 matching over 16 bases. In germline, CDR1 is MNHEY, CDR2 SVGAGI. The CDR3 is made up of 15 amino acids. In DNA, the CDR3 is TGTGCCCGCAGGGGACTAGCGGGGGGGGTAGATGAGCAGTTCTTC. Translation gives CARRGLAGGVDEQFF.

The CDR3 DNA sequence: TGTGCCAGCAATCGCCTAACTCCGGGGGGTGAGCAGTTCTTC. Its translation is CASNRLTPGGEQFF. The chain couples TRBV6-5 to TRBJ2-1, with 7 bases aligning to TRBD2. Per germline, CDR1 MNHEY and CDR2 SVGAGI. CDR3 length: 14 residues. V was clipped by 7 bases and J by 9 bases; unmatched bases: 12.

The V and J genes are TRBV27 and TRBJ1-1, with a weak D call TRBD1 (6 bases). The CDR3 totals 12 residues. Germline-derived CDR1 and CDR2 are MNHEY and SMNVEV (reference sequence). The V and J ends lost 6 bases and 5 bases respectively, with 10 bases between them. The CDR3 loop reads CASRQGGTEAFF. The CDR3 region has the DNA TGTGCCAGCAGACAGGGAGGGACTGAAGCTTTCTTT.

This sequence joins TRBV3-1 (or the pseudogene TRBV3-2) and TRBJ1-1; D is uncertain. The V and J ends lost 1 base and 2 bases respectively, with 8 bases between them. Germline CDR1 reads LGHDT; CDR2 reads YNNKEL (reference sequence). This CDR3 comprises 14 residues. In DNA, the CDR3 is TGTGCCAGCAGCCAAGGCCCACAAAACACTGAAGCTTTCTTT. It translates to CASSQGPQNTEAFF.

This clone was seen a handful of times. This rearrangement joins TRBV25-1 to TRBJ2-1, with 15 bases fitting TRBD2. Germline V gives CDR1 MGHDK, CDR2 SYGVNS. The CDR3 loop spans 16 amino acids. The junction had 2 bases not matched to a gene; V was cut back by 8 bases and J by 0 bases. The CDR3 loop reads CASGLAGGSSYNEQFF. The CDR3 DNA sequence: TGTGCCAGCGGACTAGCGGGGGGGAGCTCCTACAATGAGCAGTTCTTC.

This chain links TRBV3-1 (or the pseudogene TRBV3-2) with TRBJ1-2; 7 bases are shared with TRBD1. CDR1 is LGHDT and CDR2 is YNNKEL in the germline V gene (reference sequence). Losses at the gene ends were 0 bases for V and 5 bases for J; bases not matched to a gene: 3. This CDR3 has 14 residues. CDR3 in amino acids: CASSQDAGGYGYTF. CDR3 in DNA: TGTGCCAGCAGCCAAGATGCAGGGGGATATGGCTACACCTTC.

The V gene is TRBV11-2, the J gene TRBJ2-7; 7 positions match TRBD1. Trimming took 6 bases from V and 0 from J; bases not matched to a gene: 2. Germline V gives CDR1 SGHAT, CDR2 FQNNGV. The CDR3 runs to 13 residues. This CDR3 is CASRRDSSYEQYF. As DNA, the CDR3 is TGTGCCAGCAGAAGGGACAGCTCCTACGAGCAGTACTTC.

The chain links TRBV28 to TRBJ1-5; D gene uncertain. The CDR3 is 13 residues long. Trimming removed 3 bases from V and 5 bases from J, with 8 bases in between. The germline CDR1 and CDR2 sequences are MDHEN and SYDVKM. CDR3 sequence: CASSFRGDQPQHF. CDR3 nucleotides: TGTGCCAGCAGTTTTCGGGGAGATCAGCCCCAGCATTTT.

The genes are TRBV6-1 and TRBJ1-1; D not resolved. V lost 2 bases to trimming and J lost 5 bases, with 12 bases between them. The length of the CDR3 is 14 residues. Germline CDR1 is MNHNS and CDR2 is SASEGT. As DNA, the CDR3 is TGTGCCAGCAGTGAAATGACAAGGCGTACTGAAGCTTTCTTT. Its protein is CASSEMTRRTEAFF.

The rearrangement joins TRBV9 to TRBJ2-7; a weak D match, TRBD2 (6 bases). The CDR3 extends over 12 amino acids. Trimming shortened V by 2 bases and J by 7 bases, and 10 bases separated the two germline ends. Germline V gene sequence: CDR1 SGDLS, CDR2 YYNGEE. CDR3 protein: CASSVNGGEQYF. In DNA, the CDR3 is TGTGCCAGCAGCGTGAATGGAGGGGAGCAGTACTTC.

The chain couples TRBV7-9 to TRBJ2-5, with TRBD2 as a possible D gene (5 bases). CDR1 is SEHNR, CDR2 FQNEAQ, per germline (reference sequence). The CDR3 extends over 17 amino acids. Trimming took off 5 bases at V and 1 base at J, with 20 bases between the two ends. For the CDR3, the DNA is TGTGCCAGCAGCAGGCTCTCCGGATCGGGGTCCCAAGAGACCCAGTACTTC. It translates to CASSRLSGSGSQETQYF.

This clone has only a few counts. V and J are TRBV5-1 and TRBJ2-4; D may be TRBD1 (6 bases). There are 14 residues in the CDR3. Trimming pared 1 base from V and 4 bases from J, leaving 9 bases between. CDR1 is SGHRS and CDR2 is YFSETQ in the germline V gene. The CDR3 nucleotides read TGCGCCAGCAGCTTGCGGGACATTAAAAACATTCAGTACTTC. Its translation is CASSLRDIKNIQYF. The whole variable domain, filled in from reference TRBV5-1 and TRBJ2-4, reads KAGVTQTPRYLIKTRGQQVTLSCSPISGHRSVSWYQQTPGQGLQFLFEYFSETQRNKGNFPGRFSGRQFSNSRSEMNVSTLELGDSALYLCASSLRDIKNIQYFGAGTRLSVL.

The chain carries TRBV5-1 and TRBJ2-5, with TRBD2 as a possible D gene (5 bases). Trimming took off 1 base at V and 2 bases at J, with 12 bases between the two ends. The germline V gene encodes CDR1 SGHRS and CDR2 YFSETQ. CDR3 length: 15 amino acids. Here the CDR3 reads CASSLSGYRQETQYF. The CDR3 nucleotides are TGCGCCAGCAGCTTGAGCGGTTACAGACAAGAGACCCAGTACTTC.

This sequence joins TRBV11-3 and TRBJ2-2; 12 bases map to TRBD2. Per the germline V gene, CDR1 is SGHNT and CDR2 is YENEEA. The trim removed 1 base at V and 5 bases at J, leaving 2 bases unmatched. The CDR3 runs to 16 residues. The DNA for the CDR3 is TGTGCCAGCAGCTTAGGGACTAGCGGGGAGACCGGGGAGCTGTTTTTT. This codes for CASSLGTSGETGELFF.